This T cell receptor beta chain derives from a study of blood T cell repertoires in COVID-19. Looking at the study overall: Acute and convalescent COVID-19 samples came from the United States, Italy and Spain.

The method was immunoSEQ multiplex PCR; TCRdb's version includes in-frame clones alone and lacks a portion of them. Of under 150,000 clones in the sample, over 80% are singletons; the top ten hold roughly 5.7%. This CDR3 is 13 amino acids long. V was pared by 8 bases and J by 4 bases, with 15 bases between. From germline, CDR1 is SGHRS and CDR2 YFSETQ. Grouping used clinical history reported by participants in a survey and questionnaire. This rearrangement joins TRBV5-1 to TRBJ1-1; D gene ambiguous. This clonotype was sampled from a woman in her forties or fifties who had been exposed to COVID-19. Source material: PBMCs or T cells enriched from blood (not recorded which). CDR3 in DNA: TGCGCCAGTCGTCAGGACTTGGGCACTGAAGCTTTCTTT. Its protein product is CASRQDLGTEAFF.